Each of the 9 T cell receptor beta chains below was sequenced from the same sample in a study of blood T cell repertoires in COVID-19. Some clones are missing from TCRdb's copy, which holds only in-frame ones; the method was immunoSEQ multiplex PCR. Of about 150,000 clones listed, about 89% are singletons. The sample was peripheral blood. These receptors were obtained from a man over 45 with acute or convalescent COVID-19.

The chain employs TRBV18 and TRBJ2-5, with a possible D match to TRBD1 (6 bases). The ends were cut back, 1 base at V and 3 bases at J, with 9 bases in the middle. Germline V gene lookup returns CDR1 KGHSH and CDR2 LQKENI. The CDR3 contains 14 residues. CDR3 sequence: CASSPRAGEETQYF. The CDR3 region has the DNA TGTGCCAGCTCACCACGGGCAGGGGAAGAGACCCAGTACTTC.

This clone was recorded a few times. The chain employs TRBV29-1 and TRBJ1-2; the D is unclear. CDR3 size: 13 residues. Germline values: CDR1 SQVTM, CDR2 ANQGSEA. V gave up 6 bases and J gave up 4 bases, with 15 bases separating them. Here the CDR3 DNA reads TGCAGCGTGACCACGGGTGGCCCCTATGGCTACACCTTC. Amino acids: CSVTTGGPYGYTF.

The chain carries TRBV5-1 and TRBJ1-1; 8 positions match TRBD1. CDR1 and CDR2 from the germline V gene are SGHRS and YFSETQ. CDR3 length: 15 amino acids. V was pared by 3 bases and J by 4 bases, with 8 bases of the junction left unmatched. CDR3 sequence (DNA): TGCGCCAGCAGCTACGGACAGGGCATGAGCACTGAAGCTTTCTTT. It codes for CASSYGQGMSTEAFF.

The chain combines TRBV4-1 with TRBJ1-2; TRBD1 is a possible D gene (5 bases). Per the germline V gene, CDR1 is MGHRA and CDR2 is YSYEKL. The length of the CDR3 is 14 residues. The V and J ends lost 3 bases and 4 bases respectively, with 12 bases between them. This CDR3 is CASSHRVIGYGYTF. CDR3 coding DNA: TGCGCCAGCAGCCACAGGGTGATTGGCTATGGCTACACCTTC.

As DNA, the CDR3 is TGTGCCAGTCGTACAAGGGGGTCGACTGGAAACACCATATATTTT. This gives the protein CASRTRGSTGNTIYF. The V gene is TRBV19, the J gene TRBJ1-3, with a possible D match to TRBD1 (6 bases). The V gene lost 8 bases and the J gene lost 2 bases, with 16 bases spanning the gap. The germline gives CDR1 LNHDA, CDR2 SQIVND (reference sequence). The CDR3 is 15 residues long.

The V call is TRBV7-9, the J call TRBJ2-1, with D possibly TRBD2 on 6 matching bases. The germline V gene has CDR1 SEHNR and CDR2 FQNEAQ (reference sequence). V lost 5 bases and J 3 bases, leaving 14 bases between the germline ends. The CDR3 spans 15 residues. The CDR3: CASSRPLDYYNEQFF. In DNA, the CDR3 is TGTGCCAGCAGCCGCCCCCTGGACTACTACAATGAGCAGTTCTTC.

This sequence joins TRBV29-1 and TRBJ2-2, with 9 bases that match TRBD1. The germline V gene has CDR1 SQVTM and CDR2 ANQGSEA. CDR3 size: 17 residues. V trimming: 4 bases; J trimming: 4 bases; junction bases outside the gene matches: 13. The CDR3: CSVGFRGQGQSTGELFF. The CDR3 DNA follows: TGCAGCGTTGGCTTCCGGGGACAGGGACAAAGCACCGGGGAGCTGTTTTTT.

The gene calls are TRBV25-1 and TRBJ1-4; TRBD1 might be the D (6 bases). V was pared by 3 bases and J by 8 bases, with 16 bases between. The CDR3 has 15 amino acids. Per germline, CDR1 MGHDK and CDR2 SYGVNS. CDR3 nucleotide sequence: TGTGCCAGCAGTGATCCCTCGACAGGCGACGAAAAACTGTTTTTT. Protein product: CASSDPSTGDEKLFF.

This rearrangement joins TRBV7-8 to TRBJ2-5; maybe TRBD1 (6 bases). The V and J ends lost 5 bases and 5 bases respectively, with 21 bases between them. This CDR3 region has 16 residues. CDR1 and CDR2 from the germline V gene are SGHVS and FQNEAQ. CDR3 loop: CASSLSAGGFGETQYF. CDR3 nucleotides: TGTGCCAGCAGCCTCTCCGCTGGGGGCTTTGGGGAGACCCAGTACTTC.